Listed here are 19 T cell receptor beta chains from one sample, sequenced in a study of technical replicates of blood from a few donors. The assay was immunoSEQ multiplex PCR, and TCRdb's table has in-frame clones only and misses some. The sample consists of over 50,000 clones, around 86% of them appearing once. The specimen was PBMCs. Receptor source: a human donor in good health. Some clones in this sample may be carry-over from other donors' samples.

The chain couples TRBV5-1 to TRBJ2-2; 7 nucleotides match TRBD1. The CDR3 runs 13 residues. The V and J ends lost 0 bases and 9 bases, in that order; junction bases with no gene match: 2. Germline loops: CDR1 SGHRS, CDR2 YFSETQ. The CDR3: CASSLATGRELFF. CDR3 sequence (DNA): TGCGCCAGCAGCTTGGCGACAGGGAGGGAGCTGTTTTTT.

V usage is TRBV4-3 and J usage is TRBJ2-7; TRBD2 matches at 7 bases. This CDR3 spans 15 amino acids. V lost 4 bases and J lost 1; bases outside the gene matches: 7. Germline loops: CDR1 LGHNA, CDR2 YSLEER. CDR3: CASSPGTTASYEQYF. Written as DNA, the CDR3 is TGCGCCAGCAGCCCCGGGACTACGGCTTCCTACGAGCAGTACTTC.

CDR3 protein: CASSAHQETQYF. The CDR3 DNA reads as TGTGCCAGCAGCGCGCACCAAGAGACCCAGTACTTC. V usage is TRBV7-9 and J usage is TRBJ2-5, with unresolved D. Trimming removed 5 bases at V and 0 bases at J, with 4 bases between. The CDR3 totals 12 residues. The germline V gene encodes CDR1 SEHNR and CDR2 FQNEAQ (reference sequence). The full variable domain, its missing parts supplied by reference TRBV7-9 and TRBJ2-5, is DTGVSQNPRHKITKRGQNVTFRCDPISEHNRLYWYRQTLGQGPEFLTYFQNEAQLEKSRLLSDRFSAERPKGSFSTLEIQRTEQGDSAMYLCASSAHQETQYFGPGTRLLVL.

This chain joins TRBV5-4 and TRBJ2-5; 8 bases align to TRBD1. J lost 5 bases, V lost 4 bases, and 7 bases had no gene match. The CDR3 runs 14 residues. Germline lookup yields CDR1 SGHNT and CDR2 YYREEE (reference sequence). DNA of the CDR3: TGTGCCAGCAGCATACCGGGACAGGTGGAGACCCAGTACTTC. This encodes CASSIPGQVETQYF.

CDR3 residues: CASSEGAVGYTF. The CDR3 DNA is TGTGCCAGCAGTGAAGGCGCGGTCGGCTACACCTTC. This chain uses TRBV2 with TRBJ1-2, with D unresolved. Germline CDR1 and CDR2: SNHLY and FYNNEI. Trimming stripped 1 base from V and 8 bases from J, with 8 bases between. The CDR3 loop spans 12 amino acids.

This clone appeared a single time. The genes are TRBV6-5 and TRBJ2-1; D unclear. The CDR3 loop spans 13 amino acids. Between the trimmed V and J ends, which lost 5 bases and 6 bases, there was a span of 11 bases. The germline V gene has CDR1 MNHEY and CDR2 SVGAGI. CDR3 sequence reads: CASSTSSSNEQFF. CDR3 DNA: TGTGCCAGCAGTACGAGCTCGAGCAATGAGCAGTTCTTC.

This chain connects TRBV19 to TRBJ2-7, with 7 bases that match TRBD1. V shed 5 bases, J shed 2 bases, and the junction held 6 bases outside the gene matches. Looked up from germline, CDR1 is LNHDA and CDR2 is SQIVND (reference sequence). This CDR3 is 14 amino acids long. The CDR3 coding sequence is TGTGCCAGTAGTGCCTCCGGGACAGCCTACGAGCAGTACTTC. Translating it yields CASSASGTAYEQYF.

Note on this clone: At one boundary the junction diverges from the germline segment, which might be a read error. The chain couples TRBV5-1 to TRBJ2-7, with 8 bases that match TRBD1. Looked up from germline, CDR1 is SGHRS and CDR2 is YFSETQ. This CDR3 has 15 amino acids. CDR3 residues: CASSLAQGASDEQYF. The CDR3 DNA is TGCGCCAGCAGCCTGGCTCAGGGGGCCTCCGACGAGCAGTACTTC.

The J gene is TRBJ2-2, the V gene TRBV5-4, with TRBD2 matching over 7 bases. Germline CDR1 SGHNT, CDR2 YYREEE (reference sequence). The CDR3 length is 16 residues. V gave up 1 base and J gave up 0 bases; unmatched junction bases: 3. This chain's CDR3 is CASSLRSGANTGELFF. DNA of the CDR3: TGTGCCAGCAGCTTGCGAAGCGGGGCGAACACCGGGGAGCTGTTTTTT. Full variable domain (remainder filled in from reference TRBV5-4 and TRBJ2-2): ETGVTQSPTHLIKTRGQQVTLRCSSQSGHNTVSWYQQALGQGPQFIFQYYREEENGRGNFPPRFSGLQFPNYSSELNVNALELDDSALYLCASSLRSGANTGELFFGEGSRLTVL.

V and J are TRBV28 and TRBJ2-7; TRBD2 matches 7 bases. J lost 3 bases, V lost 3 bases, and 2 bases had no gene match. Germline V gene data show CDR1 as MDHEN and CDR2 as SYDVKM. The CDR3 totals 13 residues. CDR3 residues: CASSFREDYEQYF. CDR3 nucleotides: TGTGCCAGCAGTTTCCGGGAGGACTACGAGCAGTACTTC.

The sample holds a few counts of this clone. Written as DNA, the CDR3 is TGTGCCAGCAGTTGGGAGGGACAAGTTTCCTATGGCTACACCTTC. This translates into CASSWEGQVSYGYTF. The V call is TRBV2, the J call TRBJ1-2, with TRBD1 as a possible D gene (6 bases). This CDR3 contains 15 residues. V lost 5 bases, J lost 4 bases, and 17 bases lay in between. Germline V lookup: CDR1 SNHLY, CDR2 FYNNEI.

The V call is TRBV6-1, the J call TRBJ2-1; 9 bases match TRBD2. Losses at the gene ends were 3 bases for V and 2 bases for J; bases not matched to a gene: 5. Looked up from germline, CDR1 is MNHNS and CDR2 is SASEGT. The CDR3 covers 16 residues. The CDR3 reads CASSDPSGNAYNEQFF. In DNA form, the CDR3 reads TGTGCCAGCAGTGATCCTAGCGGGAATGCCTACAATGAGCAGTTCTTC.

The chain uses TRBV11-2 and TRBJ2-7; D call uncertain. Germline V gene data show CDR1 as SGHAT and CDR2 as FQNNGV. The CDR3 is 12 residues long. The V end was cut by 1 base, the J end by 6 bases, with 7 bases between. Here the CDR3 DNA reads TGTGCCAGCAGCTTAGGTCCGGGCGAGCAGTACTTC. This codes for CASSLGPGEQYF.

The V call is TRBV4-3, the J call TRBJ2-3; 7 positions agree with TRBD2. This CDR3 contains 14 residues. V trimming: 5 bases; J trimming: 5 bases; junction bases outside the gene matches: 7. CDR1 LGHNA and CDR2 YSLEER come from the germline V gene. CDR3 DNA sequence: TGCGCCAGCAGCACAGCGGGGAAGCTAGATACGCAGTATTTT. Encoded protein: CASSTAGKLDTQYF.

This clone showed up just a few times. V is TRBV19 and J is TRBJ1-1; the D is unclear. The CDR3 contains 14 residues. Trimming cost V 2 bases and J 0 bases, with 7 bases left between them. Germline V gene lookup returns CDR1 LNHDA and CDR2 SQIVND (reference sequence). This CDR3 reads CASSIPVMNTEAFF. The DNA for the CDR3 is TGTGCCAGTAGTATACCAGTTATGAACACTGAAGCTTTCTTT.

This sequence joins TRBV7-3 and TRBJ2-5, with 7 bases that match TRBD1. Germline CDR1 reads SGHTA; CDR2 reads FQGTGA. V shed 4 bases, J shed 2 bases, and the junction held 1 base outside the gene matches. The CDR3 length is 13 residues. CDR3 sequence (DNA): TGTGCCAGCAGCTCGGGACAGCAAGAGACCCAGTACTTC. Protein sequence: CASSSGQQETQYF.

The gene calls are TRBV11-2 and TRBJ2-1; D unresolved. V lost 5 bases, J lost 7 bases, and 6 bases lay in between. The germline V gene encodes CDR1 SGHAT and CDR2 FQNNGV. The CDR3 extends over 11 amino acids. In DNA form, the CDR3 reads TGTGCCAGCAGCGCGACTAATGAGCAGTTCTTC. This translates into CASSATNEQFF.

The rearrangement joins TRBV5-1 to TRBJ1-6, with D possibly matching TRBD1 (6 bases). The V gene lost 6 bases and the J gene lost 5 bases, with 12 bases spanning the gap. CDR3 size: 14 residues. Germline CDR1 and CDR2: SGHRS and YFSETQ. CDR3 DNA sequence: TGCGCCAGCAAAAGACAGGAGGATAATTCACCCCTCCACTTT. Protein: CASKRQEDNSPLHF.

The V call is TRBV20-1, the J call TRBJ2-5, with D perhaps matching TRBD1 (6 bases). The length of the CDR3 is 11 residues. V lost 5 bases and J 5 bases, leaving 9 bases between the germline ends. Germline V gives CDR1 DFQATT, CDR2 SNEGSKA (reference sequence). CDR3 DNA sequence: TGCAGTGCTGGGCAGGGGGAGACCCAGTACTTC. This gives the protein CSAGQGETQYF.